The 10 T cell receptor beta chains listed next were all sequenced from one sample in a study of shared clonotypes between healthy human individuals. Libraries were prepared by immunoSEQ multiplex PCR; TCRdb keeps only in-frame clonotypes and omits some of them. This sample has hundreds of thousands of clones, with more than 60% found just once. The sequencing sample was made of memory CD4+ T cells sorted from blood. Subset defined: CD45RA-negative fraction. All receptors come from a young man in good health.

This chain uses TRBV10-1 with TRBJ2-7; D may correspond to TRBD1 or TRBD2 (6 bases each). This CDR3 has 13 residues. Deletions cut 3 bases from V and 12 bases from J, with 18 bases between. Germline V lookup: CDR1 WNHNN, CDR2 SYGVQD (reference sequence). CDR3 amino acids: CASSDQRTGRLYF. The CDR3 DNA is TGCGCCAGCAGTGACCAGCGAACAGGGAGGCTGTACTTC.

A word on this clone: The junction departs from germline at one end; a sequencing error may be responsible. The V call is TRBV25-1, the J call TRBJ2-7; D is unresolved. Germline V lookup: CDR1 MGHDK, CDR2 SYGVNS. The CDR3 consists of 11 residues. CDR3 sequence reads: CASGQPAGLTF. The CDR3, as DNA: TGTGCCAGCGGGCAACCGGCAGGCTTGACTTTC.

The V gene is TRBV7-2, the J gene TRBJ2-5; TRBD2 might be the D (7 bases). Per the germline V gene, CDR1 is SGHTA and CDR2 is FQGNSA. The CDR3 sequence is 13 residues long. V was pared by 8 bases and J by 5 bases, with 15 bases between. Written as DNA, the CDR3 is TGTGCCAGCGCTCGGGGGGCATTGGAGACCCAGTACTTC. Translation gives CASARGALETQYF.

The rearrangement uses TRBV28 and TRBJ2-6, with no clear D. Deletions cut 5 bases from V and 3 bases from J, with 14 bases between. The germline V gene encodes CDR1 MDHEN and CDR2 SYDVKM. The CDR3 is made up of 16 amino acids. The CDR3 is CASSPTLSVGANVLTF. The CDR3 DNA reads as TGTGCCAGCAGTCCAACTCTATCTGTTGGGGCCAACGTCCTGACTTTC.

The chain recombines TRBV7-9 with TRBJ2-3; D not resolved. CDR1 is SEHNR, CDR2 FQNEAQ, per germline (reference sequence). V lost 5 bases, J lost 3 bases, and 24 bases lay in between. The CDR3 contains 18 residues. Here the CDR3 DNA reads TGTGCCAGCAGCGCCTCCCGCGCGGCGTTGCGTAGAACAGATACGCAGTATTTT. Translated, it gives CASSASRAALRRTDTQYF.

This clone appeared once. This chain joins TRBV6-1 and TRBJ2-1, with D tentatively TRBD1 or TRBD2 (5 bases each). Germline values: CDR1 MNHNS, CDR2 SASEGT. Trimming removed 3 bases at V and 8 bases at J, with 11 bases between. The CDR3 has 13 amino acids. Here the CDR3 reads CASSDQGADEQFF. The DNA of the CDR3 is TGTGCCAGCAGTGATCAGGGAGCCGATGAGCAGTTCTTC.

This clone was seen only once. This chain joins TRBV5-1 and TRBJ2-5; TRBD2 aligns across 10 bases. CDR1 and CDR2 (germline): SGHRS, YFSETQ. Trimming removed 4 bases from V and 5 bases from J; junction bases left unmatched: 5. CDR3 length: 14 residues. CDR3 sequence: CASSKGLALETQYF. In nucleotides, the CDR3 is TGCGCCAGCAGCAAGGGACTAGCGTTGGAGACCCAGTACTTC.

The chain carries TRBV28 and TRBJ1-2; tentative D call: TRBD1 (5 bases). CDR1 is MDHEN and CDR2 is SYDVKM in the germline V gene. With 1 base removed from V and 5 bases from J, the gap between germline ends came to 11 bases. The CDR3 is 14 residues long. Written as DNA, the CDR3 is TGTGCCAGCAGTTTATTGCGGGGGGTGTATGGCTACACCTTC. It codes for CASSLLRGVYGYTF.

This chain connects TRBV4-3 to TRBJ2-1, with TRBD1 matching 8 bases. V lost 5 bases, J lost 8 bases, and 5 bases stayed unmatched. The CDR3 sequence is 13 residues long. Germline V gene data show CDR1 as LGHNA and CDR2 as YSLEER. The CDR3 region is CASSVQQGDEQFF. The CDR3 DNA reads TGCGCCAGCAGCGTCCAACAGGGGGATGAGCAGTTCTTC.

This clone has only a few counts. The chain links TRBV5-1 to TRBJ2-7; 9 nucleotides match TRBD1. Trimming at V came to 4 bases and at J to 2 bases, leaving 7 bases not matched to a gene. The CDR3 runs to 15 residues. Germline V gene data show CDR1 as SGHRS and CDR2 as YFSETQ. In DNA, the CDR3 is TGCGCCAGCAGCCCGAGGACAGGGGCTGCCTACGAGCAGTACTTC. Translated, it gives CASSPRTGAAYEQYF.